These 7 T cell receptor beta chains were sequenced from one sample in a study of control samples from healthy donors and cancer patients. Clones were read by immunoSEQ multiplex PCR, and TCRdb kept only the in-frame ones, dropping some. The sample carries 150,000 to 180,000 clones, around 96% recorded once. The sample consisted of blood. The receptors derive from a man aged 35 to 55 in good health.

The chain couples TRBV27 to TRBJ2-1; D is perhaps TRBD2 (6 bases). Trimming took off 5 bases at V and 5 bases at J, with 10 bases between the two ends. CDR3 length: 13 residues. Looked up from germline, CDR1 is MNHEY and CDR2 is SMNVEV (reference sequence). CDR3 amino acids: CASSPRGNNEQFF. CDR3 in DNA: TGTGCCAGCAGTCCACGGGGGAACAATGAGCAGTTCTTC.

This chain joins TRBV19 and TRBJ1-5; D gene uncertain. Trimming took off 5 bases at V and 1 base at J, with 6 bases between the two ends. The CDR3 runs to 13 residues. Per germline, CDR1 LNHDA and CDR2 SQIVND (reference sequence). The CDR3 here is CASSSQSNQPQHF. The CDR3 DNA sequence: TGTGCCAGTAGTTCGCAAAGCAATCAGCCCCAGCATTTT.

This sequence joins TRBV6-5 and TRBJ2-7; 11 bases line up with TRBD1. The CDR3 totals 14 residues. V lost 6 bases and J lost 4; bases outside the gene matches: 5. CDR1 MNHEY and CDR2 SVGAGI come from the germline V gene. The CDR3 is CASRGQGGAYEQYF. Here the CDR3 DNA reads TGTGCCAGCAGGGGACAGGGGGGGGCTTACGAGCAGTACTTC.

The rearrangement joins TRBV19 to TRBJ1-6; D gene uncertain. The CDR3 is made up of 13 amino acids. V lost 3 bases to trimming and J lost 7 bases, with 7 bases between them. Germline-derived CDR1 and CDR2 are LNHDA and SQIVND (reference sequence). CDR3 nucleotides: TGTGCCAGTAGTATTGGGATAAATTCACCCCTCCACTTT. Translation gives CASSIGINSPLHF.

The V call is TRBV27, the J call TRBJ2-2; tentative D call: TRBD1 (5 bases). V was clipped by 6 bases and J by 6 bases, with 17 bases between them. Germline CDR1 reads MNHEY; CDR2 reads SMNVEV (reference sequence). The CDR3 consists of 15 residues. CDR3 bases: TGTGCCAGCAGACCTTCGAGACAGATACCCGGGGAGCTGTTTTTT. Translating it yields CASRPSRQIPGELFF.

The chain's CDR3 is CASSQETGGGNTIYF. CDR3 DNA sequence: TGCGCCAGCAGCCAGGAAACAGGGGGGGGAAACACCATATATTTT. The chain joins TRBV4-3 to TRBJ1-3; TRBD1 aligns across 8 bases. V gave up 3 bases and J gave up 4 bases; unmatched junction bases: 5. Germline lookup yields CDR1 LGHNA and CDR2 YSLEER. The CDR3 contains 15 residues.

The chain uses TRBV9 and TRBJ1-4, with 11 bases that match TRBD1. Germline-derived CDR1 and CDR2 are SGDLS and YYNGEE. The J segment lost 7 bases and the V segment lost 1 base, leaving 3 bases of the junction unmatched. The CDR3 extends over 15 amino acids. The CDR3 loop reads CASSVSGTGGEKLFF. Here the CDR3 DNA reads TGTGCCAGCAGCGTATCCGGGACAGGGGGTGAAAAACTGTTTTTT.